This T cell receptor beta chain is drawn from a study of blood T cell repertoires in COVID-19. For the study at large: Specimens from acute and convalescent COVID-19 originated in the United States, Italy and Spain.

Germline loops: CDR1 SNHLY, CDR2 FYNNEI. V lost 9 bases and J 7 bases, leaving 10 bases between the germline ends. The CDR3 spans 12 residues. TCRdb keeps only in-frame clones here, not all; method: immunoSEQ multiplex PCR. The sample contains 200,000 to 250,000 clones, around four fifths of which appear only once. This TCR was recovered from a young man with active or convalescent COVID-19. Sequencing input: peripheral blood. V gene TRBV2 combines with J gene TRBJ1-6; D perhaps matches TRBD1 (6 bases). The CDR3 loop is CARGQPNSPLHF. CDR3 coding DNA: TGTGCCAGAGGACAGCCCAATTCACCCCTCCACTTT.